What follows are 24 T cell receptor beta chains derived from one specimen sequenced in a study of post-analysis software for immune sequencing data. Antigens of these TCRs are unknown. The library was made from cDNA and included unique molecular identifiers. TCRdb re-analysed the PCR reads in MiXCR, keeping a single row per CDR3 protein. The profile covers around 400,000 distinct CDR3 sequences, with less than 40% appearing a single time and 10% to 15% taken by the ten largest. Overall study results and limits: About five TRBV segments appeared more often in patients than in controls, and TRBV5-6, TRBV5-1 and TRBV20-1 were among these.

The sequencing sample was made of blood. The receptors derive from a girl aged 5-17 years with multiple sclerosis.

This clonotype was detected only a few times. The chain joins TRBV12-3 or TRBV12-4 to TRBJ1-5; maybe TRBD1 (6 bases). The CDR3 consists of 14 residues. The ends were cut back, 6 bases at V and 2 bases at J, with 11 bases in the middle. The CDR3 sequence: CASRPSGGNQPQHF. The CDR3 nucleotides read TGTGCCAGCAGACCTTCAGGGGGCAATCAGCCCCAGCATTTT.

Many counts were recorded for this clonotype. The chain uses TRBV7-8 and TRBJ2-7; TRBD1 matches 8 bases. Germline lookup yields CDR1 SGHVS and CDR2 FQNEAQ. This CDR3 spans 14 amino acids. Trimming removed 6 bases from V and 6 bases from J; junction bases left unmatched: 10. CDR3 bases: TGTGCCAGCAGTGGGAGGAGGACAGGGCGCGAGCAGTACTTC. It encodes CASSGRRTGREQYF.

The genes are TRBV7-2 and TRBJ2-7, with TRBD2 matching 12 bases. CDR3 length: 18 amino acids. With 2 bases clipped from V and 4 bases from J, the junction kept 12 bases outside the gene matches. Per germline, CDR1 SGHTA and CDR2 FQGNSA. The CDR3 loop reads CASSLPTSGGLVSYEQYF. DNA of the CDR3: TGTGCCAGCAGCTTACCTACTAGCGGGGGGCTGGTCTCTTACGAGCAGTACTTC.

This clonotype was seen only a few times. The V call is TRBV25-1, the J call TRBJ2-7; D is perhaps TRBD2 (5 bases). Germline-derived CDR1 and CDR2 are MGHDK and SYGVNS. This CDR3 comprises 15 residues. Deletions cut 3 bases from V and 6 bases from J, with 18 bases between. CDR3 in DNA: TGTGCCAGCAGTGACATCCAGTCACTAGTTCGCGAGCAGTACTTC. Its translation: CASSDIQSLVREQYF.

This sequence joins TRBV28 and TRBJ1-1; tentatively, D is TRBD1 (5 bases). Germline CDR1 MDHEN, CDR2 SYDVKM. V lost 3 bases and J lost 0, with 11 bases in between. The CDR3 is 15 residues long. This chain's CDR3 is CASSFTGTMNTEAFF. CDR3 nucleotides: TGTGCCAGCAGTTTCACCGGGACGATGAACACTGAAGCTTTCTTT.

This clonotype showed up just a few times. This chain links TRBV15 with TRBJ1-4, with D maybe TRBD1 (5 bases). Looked up from germline, CDR1 is LNHNV and CDR2 is YYDKDF (reference sequence). Trimming shortened V by 0 bases and J by 1 base, and 9 bases separated the two germline ends. The CDR3 totals 16 residues. The DNA for the CDR3 is TGTGCCACCAGCAGAGATCGGGGGGGAACTAATGAAAAACTGTTTTTT. Its translation is CATSRDRGGTNEKLFF.

The chain combines TRBV5-4 with TRBJ2-5; 9 bases agree with TRBD1. The CDR3 spans 14 residues. V was pared by 3 bases and J by 3 bases, with 3 bases of the junction left unmatched. Germline CDR1 SGHNT, CDR2 YYREEE (reference sequence). CDR3 in amino acids: CASSWGQGEETQYF. The CDR3 nucleotides are TGTGCCAGCAGCTGGGGACAGGGTGAAGAGACCCAGTACTTC.

This clonotype occurred a few times. The V and J genes are TRBV28 and TRBJ2-7; D is ambiguous. The DNA end is more similar to TRBJ2-5, so the J call may be wrong. Looked up from germline, CDR1 is MDHEN and CDR2 is SYDVKM. The CDR3 consists of 13 residues. The CDR3 is CARKPHNNRTQYF. The CDR3 coding sequence is TGTGCCAGGAAGCCCCACAACAATCGGACCCAGTACTTC.

The gene calls are TRBV6-2 or TRBV6-3 and TRBJ2-4; unclear D gene. The V gene lost 5 bases and the J gene lost 0 bases, with 11 bases spanning the gap. From germline, CDR1 is MNHEY and CDR2 SVGEGT. This CDR3 contains 15 residues. In DNA, the CDR3 is TGTGCCAGCAGTAAACTACAACTAGCCAAAAACATTCAGTACTTC. The encoded protein is CASSKLQLAKNIQYF.

The chain couples TRBV20-1 to TRBJ2-3; no reliable D call. V shed 2 bases and J shed 0 bases, with 6 bases lying between them. Germline CDR1 and CDR2: DFQATT and SNEGSKA (reference sequence). This CDR3 spans 13 amino acids. Here the CDR3 reads CSARPSSTDTQYF. The CDR3 DNA reads TGCAGTGCTAGACCCTCGAGCACAGATACGCAGTATTTT.

This clonotype came up a few times. This chain uses TRBV29-1 with TRBJ1-4, with a tentative D call TRBD1 (6 bases). CDR3 length: 12 residues. The V end was cut by 7 bases, the J end by 8 bases, with 14 bases between. CDR1 is SQVTM, CDR2 ANQGSEA, per germline. DNA of the CDR3: TGCAGCGCCAACGACCAGGGGGAAAAACTGTTTTTT. Translation gives CSANDQGEKLFF.

V and J are TRBV10-2 and TRBJ1-4; 7 bases agree with TRBD1. Germline V gene data show CDR1 as WSHSY and CDR2 as SAAADI. This CDR3 contains 13 residues. V trimming: 3 bases; J trimming: 8 bases; junction bases outside the gene matches: 3. The CDR3 here is CASSEQGPEKLFF. CDR3 DNA: TGCGCCAGCAGTGAACAGGGGCCGGAAAAACTGTTTTTT.

This clonotype was observed a handful of times. The DNA of the CDR3 is TGTGCCAGCAATCCAACCGGGACAGGGGCCTACGAGCAGTACTTC. Residues: CASNPTGTGAYEQYF. The chain joins TRBV6-2 or TRBV6-3 to TRBJ2-7, with 10 nucleotides matching TRBD1. The trim removed 7 bases at V and 2 bases at J, leaving 8 bases unmatched. This CDR3 region has 15 residues. Germline lookup yields CDR1 MNHEY and CDR2 SVGEGT.

The genes are TRBV30 and TRBJ2-5; 9 bases map to TRBD2. The trim removed 2 bases at V and 4 bases at J, leaving 8 bases unmatched. CDR3 length: 15 residues. CDR1 is GTSNPN and CDR2 is SVGIG in the germline V gene (reference sequence). The CDR3 here is CAWSRQAGGRETQYF. As DNA, the CDR3 is TGTGCCTGGAGTCGTCAAGCGGGGGGCCGAGAGACCCAGTACTTC. Using reference TRBV30 and TRBJ2-5 for the parts outside the CDR3, the full variable domain is SQTIHQWPATLVQPVGSPLSLECTVEGTSNPNLYWYRQAAGRGLQLLFYSVGIGQISSEVPQNLSASRPQDRQFILSSKKLLLSDSGFYLCAWSRQAGGRETQYFGPGTRLLVL.

The chain joins TRBV29-1 to TRBJ2-7; TRBD2 matches 10 bases. Per the germline V gene, CDR1 is SQVTM and CDR2 is ANQGSEA. The CDR3 consists of 14 residues. V lost 4 bases, J lost 2 bases, and 5 bases stayed unmatched. The CDR3 spells CSVGSGGTTYEQYF. The CDR3 DNA follows: TGCAGCGTTGGTAGCGGGGGGACGACCTACGAGCAGTACTTC.

Remarks on this clonotype: Sequence at one end of the junction differs from germline and may be a read error. The chain combines TRBV7-3 with TRBJ2-1, with 7 bases identical to TRBD2. The CDR3 is 15 residues long. From germline, CDR1 is SGHTA and CDR2 FQGTGA. The CDR3 DNA follows: TGTGTCAGCAGTTCGTTCGGGGGGTACTACAATGAGCAGTTCTTC. Translated, it gives CVSSSFGGYYNEQFF.

The chain is built from TRBV21-1 and TRBJ2-3; TRBD1, the table's D call, was not compared with the DNA. TRBV21-1 is a listed pseudogene. CDR3 length: 15 amino acids. In DNA, the CDR3 is TGTGCCAGCAGCCCCCCGGGACTAGCCACAGATACGCAGTATTTT. Residues: CASSPPGLATDTQYF.

This clonotype has only a few counts. The chain is built from TRBV28 and TRBJ2-1; TRBD2 matches 11 bases. V lost 8 bases, J lost 6 bases, and 9 bases stayed unmatched. The germline V gene has CDR1 MDHEN and CDR2 SYDVKM. The CDR3 runs 15 residues. The CDR3 bases are TGTGCCAGCGGGTTAGGACTAGCGGGTTCCAATGAGCAGTTCTTC. Its translation is CASGLGLAGSNEQFF.

The chain carries TRBV7-9 and TRBJ2-7; D possibly matches TRBD1 or TRBD2 (5 bases each). The CDR3 runs 14 residues. The V end lost 4 bases, the J end lost 3 bases, and 13 bases lay between the germline ends. CDR1 SEHNR and CDR2 FQNEAQ come from the germline V gene (reference sequence). DNA of the CDR3: TGTGCCAGCAGCTCTTTGACGGGGCACTACGAGCAGTACTTC. Encoded protein: CASSSLTGHYEQYF.

The CDR3 sequence is CASSQLQGASQYF. CDR3 nucleotide sequence: TGCGCCAGCAGCCAATTACAGGGGGCTTCGCAGTACTTC. The rearrangement uses TRBV4-1 and TRBJ2-7; 9 nucleotides align to TRBD1. The CDR3 is made up of 13 amino acids. J gave up 9 bases and V 2 bases, and 5 bases lay outside the gene matches. CDR1 is MGHRA and CDR2 is YSYEKL in the germline V gene.

The rearrangement links TRBV6-6 to TRBJ1-2; TRBD1 is a possible D gene (6 bases). The CDR3 totals 11 residues. Germline V gene data show CDR1 as MNHNY and CDR2 as SVGAGI (reference sequence). Trimming cost V 8 bases and J 7 bases, with 11 bases left between them. This CDR3 reads CASVGGVGYTF. CDR3 DNA: TGTGCCAGCGTTGGGGGCGTTGGCTACACCTTC.

This clonotype was observed a few times. CDR3 DNA sequence: TGTGCCAGCAGCTTAGTCGGCATGGGCTATGGCTACACCTTC. The encoded protein is CASSLVGMGYGYTF. The genes are TRBV7-9 and TRBJ1-2; D remains unclear. The CDR3 has 14 amino acids. V was cut by 1 base and J by 4 bases, with 10 bases left in between. CDR1 is SEHNR and CDR2 is FQNEAQ in the germline V gene (reference sequence). The whole variable domain, remainder taken from reference TRBV7-9 and TRBJ1-2, is DTGVSQNPRHKITKRGQNVTFRCDPISEHNRLYWYRQTLGQGPEFLTYFQNEAQLEKSRLLSDRFSAERPKGSFSTLEIQRTEQGDSAMYLCASSLVGMGYGYTFGSGTRLTVV.

This clonotype was recorded at least ten times. The chain joins TRBV5-7 to TRBJ2-1, with unresolved D. TRBV5-7 falls under the ORF class, with uncertain function. V lost 2 bases to trimming and J lost 0 bases, with 9 bases between them. This CDR3 is built from 15 residues. The CDR3 spells CASSLSPRSYNEQFF. The DNA for the CDR3 is TGTGCCAGCAGCTTAAGTCCCCGCTCCTACAATGAGCAGTTCTTC.

There are a few counts of this clonotype. V gene TRBV10-3 combines with J gene TRBJ1-5; possibly TRBD1 for D (5 bases). In germline, CDR1 is ENHRY, CDR2 SYGVKD. The length of the CDR3 is 12 residues. V shed 3 bases and J shed 6 bases, with 6 bases lying between them. The CDR3 protein is CAISDRAQPQHF. In DNA, the CDR3 is TGTGCCATCAGTGACAGGGCTCAGCCCCAGCATTTT.